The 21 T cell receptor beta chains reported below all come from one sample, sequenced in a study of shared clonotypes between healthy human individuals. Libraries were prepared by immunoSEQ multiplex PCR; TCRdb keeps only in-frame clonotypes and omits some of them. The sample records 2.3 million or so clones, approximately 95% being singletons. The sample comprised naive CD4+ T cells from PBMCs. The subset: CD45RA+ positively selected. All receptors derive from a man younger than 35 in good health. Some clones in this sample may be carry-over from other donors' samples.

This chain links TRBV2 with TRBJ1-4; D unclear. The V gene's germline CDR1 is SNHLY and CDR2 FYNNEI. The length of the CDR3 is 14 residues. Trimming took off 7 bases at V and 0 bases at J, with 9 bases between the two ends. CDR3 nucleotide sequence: TGTGCCAGCATCCGAGCCGCAACTAATGAAAAACTGTTTTTT. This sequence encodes CASIRAATNEKLFF.

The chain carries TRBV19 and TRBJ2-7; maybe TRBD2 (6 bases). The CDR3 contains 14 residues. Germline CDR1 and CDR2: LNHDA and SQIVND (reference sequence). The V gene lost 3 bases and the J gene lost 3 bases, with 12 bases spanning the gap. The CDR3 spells CASSIQWDFYEQYF. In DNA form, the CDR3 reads TGTGCCAGTAGTATTCAGTGGGACTTCTACGAGCAGTACTTC.

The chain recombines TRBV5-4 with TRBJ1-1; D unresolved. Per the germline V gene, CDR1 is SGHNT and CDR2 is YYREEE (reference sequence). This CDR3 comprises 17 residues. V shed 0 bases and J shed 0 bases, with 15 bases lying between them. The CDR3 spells CASSLGAQIRMNTEAFF. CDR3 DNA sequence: TGTGCCAGCAGCTTGGGGGCCCAAATCCGTATGAACACTGAAGCTTTCTTT.

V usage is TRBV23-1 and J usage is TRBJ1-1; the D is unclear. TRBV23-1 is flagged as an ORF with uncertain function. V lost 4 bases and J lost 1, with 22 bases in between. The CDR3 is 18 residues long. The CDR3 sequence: CASSPPEATDGGNTEAFF. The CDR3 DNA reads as TGCGCCAGCAGTCCCCCGGAAGCCACGGACGGCGGGAACACTGAAGCTTTCTTT.

CDR3 in amino acids: CASSYSLAQYQETQYF. The DNA for the CDR3 is TGTGCCAGCAGTTACTCACTAGCCCAATACCAAGAGACCCAGTACTTC. The J gene is TRBJ2-5, the V gene TRBV6-5; tentatively, D is TRBD2 (6 bases). Germline values: CDR1 MNHEY, CDR2 SVGAGI. Trimming removed 0 bases at V and 0 bases at J, with 11 bases between. The CDR3 sequence is 16 residues long.

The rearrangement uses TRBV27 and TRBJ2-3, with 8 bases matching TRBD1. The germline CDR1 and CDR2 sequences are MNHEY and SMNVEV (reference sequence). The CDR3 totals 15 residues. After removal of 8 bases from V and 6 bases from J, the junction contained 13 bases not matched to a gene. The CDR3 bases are TGTGCCAGCGGTTGGAGGACAGGGAATCCGGATACGCAGTATTTT. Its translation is CASGWRTGNPDTQYF.

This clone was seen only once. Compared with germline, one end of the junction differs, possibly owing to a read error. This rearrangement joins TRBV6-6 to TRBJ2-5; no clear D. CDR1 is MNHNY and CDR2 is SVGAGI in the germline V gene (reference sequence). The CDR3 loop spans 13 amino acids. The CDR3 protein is CASSYPPQGTQYF. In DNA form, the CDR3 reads TGTGCCAGCAGTTACCCCCCCCAAGGGACCCAGTACTTC.

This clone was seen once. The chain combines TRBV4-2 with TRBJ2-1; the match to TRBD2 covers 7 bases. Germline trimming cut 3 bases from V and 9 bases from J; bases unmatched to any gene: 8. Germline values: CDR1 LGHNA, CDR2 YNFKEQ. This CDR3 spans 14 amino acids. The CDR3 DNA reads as TGTGCCAGCAGCCAGGAAACTAGCGCGGCTGAGCAGTTCTTC. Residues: CASSQETSAAEQFF.

The CDR3 sequence is CASSIRTPSTEAFF. The CDR3 coding sequence is TGTGCCAGCAGCATACGGACCCCGTCTACTGAAGCTTTCTTT. This chain joins TRBV5-8 and TRBJ1-1; D not resolved. The length of the CDR3 is 14 residues. Trimming removed 4 bases at V and 5 bases at J, with 15 bases between. Germline CDR1 and CDR2: SGHTS and YDEGEE.

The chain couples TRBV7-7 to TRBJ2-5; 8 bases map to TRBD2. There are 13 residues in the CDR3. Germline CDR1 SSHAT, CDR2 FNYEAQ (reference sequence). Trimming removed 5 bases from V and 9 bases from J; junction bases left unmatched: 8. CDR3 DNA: TGTGCCAGCAGCCCGGGGGGGCGAGGGCCCCAGTACTTC. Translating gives CASSPGGRGPQYF.

CDR3 DNA: TGTGCCAGCTCCCACAAGGGGCCCGTCGGTAGCAATCAGCCCCAGCATTTT. Protein product: CASSHKGPVGSNQPQHF. The chain is built from TRBV18 and TRBJ1-5, with a tentative D call TRBD1 (5 bases). Trimming took off 6 bases at V and 0 bases at J, with 18 bases between the two ends. Germline V gene lookup returns CDR1 KGHSH and CDR2 LQKENI. This CDR3 comprises 17 residues.

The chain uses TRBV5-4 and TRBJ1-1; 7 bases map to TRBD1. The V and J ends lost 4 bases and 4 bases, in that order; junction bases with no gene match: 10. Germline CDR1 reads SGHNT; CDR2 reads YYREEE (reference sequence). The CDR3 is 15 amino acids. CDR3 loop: CASSPDPRGSTEAFF. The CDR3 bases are TGTGCCAGCAGCCCGGACCCCAGGGGGAGCACTGAAGCTTTCTTT. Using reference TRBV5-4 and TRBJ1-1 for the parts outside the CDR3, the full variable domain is ETGVTQSPTHLIKTRGQQVTLRCSSQSGHNTVSWYQQALGQGPQFIFQYYREEENGRGNFPPRFSGLQFPNYSSELNVNALELDDSALYLCASSPDPRGSTEAFFGQGTRLTVV.

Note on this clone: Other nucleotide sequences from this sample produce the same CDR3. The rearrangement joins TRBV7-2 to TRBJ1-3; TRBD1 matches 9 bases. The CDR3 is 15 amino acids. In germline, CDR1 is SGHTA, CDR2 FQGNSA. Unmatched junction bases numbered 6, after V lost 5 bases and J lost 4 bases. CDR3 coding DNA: TGTGCCAGCAGCCCGGACAGGGGTCGAGGAAACACCATATATTTT. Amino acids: CASSPDRGRGNTIYF.

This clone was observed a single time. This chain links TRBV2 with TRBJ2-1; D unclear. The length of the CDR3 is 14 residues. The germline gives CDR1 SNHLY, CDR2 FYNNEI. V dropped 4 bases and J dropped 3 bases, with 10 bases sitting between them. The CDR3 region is CASSVVTFYNEQFF. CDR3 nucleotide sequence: TGTGCCAGCAGTGTAGTTACTTTCTACAATGAGCAGTTCTTC.

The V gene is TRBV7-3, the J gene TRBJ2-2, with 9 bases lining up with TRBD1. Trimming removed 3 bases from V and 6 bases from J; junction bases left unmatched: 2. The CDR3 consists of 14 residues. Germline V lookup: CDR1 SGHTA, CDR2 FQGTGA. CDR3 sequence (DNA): TGTGCCAGCAGCTTTAGACAGGGGGCCGGGGAGCTGTTTTTT. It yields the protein CASSFRQGAGELFF.

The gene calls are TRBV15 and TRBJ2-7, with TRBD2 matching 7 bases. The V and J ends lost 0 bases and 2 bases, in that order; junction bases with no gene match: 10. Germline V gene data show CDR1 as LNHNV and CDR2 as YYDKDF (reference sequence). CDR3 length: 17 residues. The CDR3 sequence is CATSRDGLADFTYEQYF. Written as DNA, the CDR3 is TGTGCCACCAGCAGAGATGGGCTAGCGGATTTTACCTACGAGCAGTACTTC. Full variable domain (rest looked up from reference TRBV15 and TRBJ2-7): DAMVIQNPRYQVTQFGKPVTLSCSQTLNHNVMYWYQQKSSQAPKLLFHYYDKDFNNEADTPDNFQSRRPNTSFCFLDIRSPGLGDTAMYLCATSRDGLADFTYEQYFGPGTRLTVT.

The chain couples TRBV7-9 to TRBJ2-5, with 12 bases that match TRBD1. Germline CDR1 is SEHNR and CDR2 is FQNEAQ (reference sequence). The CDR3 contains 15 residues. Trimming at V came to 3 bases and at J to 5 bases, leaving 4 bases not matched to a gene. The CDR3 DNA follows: TGTGCCAGCAGCTTTCCGGGACAGGGGGCGGAGACCCAGTACTTC. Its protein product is CASSFPGQGAETQYF.

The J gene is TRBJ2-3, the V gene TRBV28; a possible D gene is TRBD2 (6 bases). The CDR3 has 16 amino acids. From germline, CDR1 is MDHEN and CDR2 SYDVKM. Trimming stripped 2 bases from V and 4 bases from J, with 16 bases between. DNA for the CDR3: TGTGCCAGCAGTTTAGGGTCGGCGGGATTAGCAGATACGCAGTATTTT. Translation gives CASSLGSAGLADTQYF.

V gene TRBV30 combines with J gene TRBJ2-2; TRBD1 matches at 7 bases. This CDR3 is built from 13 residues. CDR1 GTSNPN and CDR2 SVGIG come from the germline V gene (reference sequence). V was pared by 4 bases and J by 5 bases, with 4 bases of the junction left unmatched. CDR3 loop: CAWNRQGTGELFF. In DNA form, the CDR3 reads TGTGCCTGGAACAGACAGGGTACCGGGGAGCTGTTTTTT.

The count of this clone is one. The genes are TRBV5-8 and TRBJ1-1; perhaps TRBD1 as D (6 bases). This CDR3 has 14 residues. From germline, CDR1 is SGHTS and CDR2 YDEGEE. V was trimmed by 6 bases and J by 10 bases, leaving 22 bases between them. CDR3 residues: CASKWGPLDPGAFF. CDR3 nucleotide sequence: TGTGCCAGCAAGTGGGGGCCCCTCGATCCGGGAGCTTTCTTT.

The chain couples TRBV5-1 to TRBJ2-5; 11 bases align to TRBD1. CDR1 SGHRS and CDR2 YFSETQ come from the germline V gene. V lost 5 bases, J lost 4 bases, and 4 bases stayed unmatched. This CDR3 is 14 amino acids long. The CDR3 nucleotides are TGCGCCAGCAGAATGGGGACAGGGGGAGAGACCCAGTACTTC. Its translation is CASRMGTGGETQYF.